The rows below give T cell receptor beta chains drawn from one sample of a study of blood T cell repertoires in COVID-19. Method: immunoSEQ multiplex PCR; TCRdb's copy keeps in-frame clones and lacks some. The table shows 200,000 to 250,000 clones, with more than 75% occurring only once. Sequencing was performed on PBMCs or T cells enriched from blood (not recorded which). The receptors come from a woman between 50 and 59 years old who had recovered from COVID-19. CDR3s include the opening cysteine and the closing phenylalanine or tryptophan. A D gene is named only where the DNA matches it firmly. Part of the rows lack a size; the others show once, few, many or a class for expanded clones.

d_call: TRBD1
v_call: TRBV5-1
clone_size: -
j_call: TRBJ1-2
cdr3_aa: CASSPGQTNYGYTF
cdr3_nt: TGCGCCAGCAGCCCGGGACAGACAAACTATGGCTACACCTTC

d_call: TRBD1
v_call: TRBV6-2/TRBV6-3
clone_size: -
j_call: TRBJ1-5
cdr3_aa: CASSYDRGFGSNQPQHF
cdr3_nt: TGTGCCAGCAGTTACGACAGGGGTTTTGGGAGCAATCAGCCCCAGCATTTT

d_call: -
v_call: TRBV4-3
clone_size: once
j_call: TRBJ2-6
cdr3_aa: CASSGSGRTTGANVLTF
cdr3_nt: TGCGCCAGCAGCGGAAGCGGGCGGACGACTGGGGCCAACGTCCTGACTTTC

d_call: TRBD2
v_call: TRBV20-1
clone_size: -
j_call: TRBJ2-1
cdr3_aa: CSASAGASGRDEQFF
cdr3_nt: TGCAGTGCCAGTGCCGGCGCGAGCGGGAGGGATGAGCAGTTCTTC

d_call: TRBD2
v_call: TRBV3-1/TRBV3-2
clone_size: -
j_call: TRBJ2-7
cdr3_aa: CASSLLAHYEQYF
cdr3_nt: TGTGCCAGCAGCCTACTAGCGCACTACGAGCAGTACTTC

d_call: -
v_call: TRBV25-1
clone_size: -
j_call: TRBJ2-7
cdr3_aa: CASSRTSEQYF
cdr3_nt: TGTGCCAGCAGCCGGACAAGCGAGCAGTACTTC

d_call: -
v_call: TRBV14
clone_size: -
j_call: TRBJ2-1
cdr3_aa: CASSHDSFYNEQFF
cdr3_nt: TGTGCCAGCAGCCACGACAGTTTTTACAATGAGCAGTTCTTC

d_call: TRBD1
v_call: TRBV5-5
clone_size: -
j_call: TRBJ1-4
cdr3_aa: CASSLTGEEKLFF
cdr3_nt: TGTGCCAGCAGCCTGACAGGGGAAGAAAAACTGTTTTTT

d_call: TRBD2
v_call: TRBV9
clone_size: -
j_call: TRBJ2-1
cdr3_aa: CASSAGTSSFNEQFF
cdr3_nt: TGTGCCAGCAGCGCCGGGACTAGTTCTTTCAATGAGCAGTTCTTC

d_call: TRBD2
v_call: TRBV4-1
clone_size: -
j_call: TRBJ2-3
cdr3_aa: CASSQALLAGGNTDTQYF
cdr3_nt: TGCGCCAGCAGCCAAGCTCTCCTGGCGGGGGGGAACACAGATACGCAGTATTTT

d_call: TRBD1
v_call: TRBV18
clone_size: -
j_call: TRBJ1-1
cdr3_aa: CASLSPGGITEAFF
cdr3_nt: TGTGCCAGCTTGAGTCCAGGGGGCATCACTGAAGCTTTCTTT

d_call: TRBD1
v_call: TRBV7-2
clone_size: -
j_call: TRBJ1-2
cdr3_aa: CASSLTGTGGNYGYTF
cdr3_nt: TGTGCCAGCAGCTTAACCGGGACAGGGGGTAACTATGGCTACACCTTC

d_call: TRBD1
v_call: TRBV4-3
clone_size: -
j_call: TRBJ2-2
cdr3_aa: CASSPLVGQGSGELFF
cdr3_nt: TGCGCCAGCAGCCCGCTTGTGGGACAGGGTTCCGGGGAGCTGTTTTTT

d_call: -
v_call: TRBV10-1
clone_size: -
j_call: TRBJ2-2
cdr3_aa: CASYSDTNTGELFF
cdr3_nt: TGCGCCAGCTATTCGGACACGAACACCGGGGAGCTGTTTTTT

d_call: -
v_call: TRBV12-3/TRBV12-4
clone_size: -
j_call: TRBJ1-1
cdr3_aa: CASSSRFAEAFF
cdr3_nt: TGTGCCAGCAGTTCCCGTTTCGCTGAAGCTTTCTTT

d_call: TRBD1
v_call: TRBV5-1
clone_size: -
j_call: TRBJ2-7
cdr3_aa: CASSLEDRGPYEQYF
cdr3_nt: TGCGCCAGCAGCTTGGAGGACAGGGGCCCCTACGAGCAGTACTTC

d_call: TRBD1
v_call: TRBV30
clone_size: -
j_call: TRBJ1-3
cdr3_aa: CAWSVMRDRVSGNTIYF
cdr3_nt: TGTGCCTGGAGTGTTATGCGGGACAGGGTTTCAGGAAACACCATATATTTT

d_call: TRBD2
v_call: TRBV28
clone_size: -
j_call: TRBJ2-7
cdr3_aa: CASTRGGAGGSYEQYF
cdr3_nt: TGTGCCAGCACCAGAGGGGGCGCGGGAGGGTCCTACGAGCAGTACTTC

d_call: -
v_call: TRBV28
clone_size: -
j_call: TRBJ1-5
cdr3_aa: CASKQTNQPQHF
cdr3_nt: TGTGCCAGCAAGCAGACTAATCAGCCCCAGCATTTT

d_call: -
v_call: TRBV7-2
clone_size: -
j_call: TRBJ1-3
cdr3_aa: CASSLGAGAPGNTIYF
cdr3_nt: TGTGCCAGCAGCTTAGGGGCGGGGGCTCCTGGAAACACCATATATTTT

d_call: -
v_call: TRBV12-3/TRBV12-4
clone_size: -
j_call: TRBJ2-7
cdr3_aa: CASSLLAYEQYF
cdr3_nt: TGTGCCAGCAGTTTATTGGCTTACGAGCAGTACTTC

d_call: TRBD2
v_call: TRBV27
clone_size: -
j_call: TRBJ2-1
cdr3_aa: CASSLLGTSNNEQFF
cdr3_nt: TGTGCCAGCAGTTTATTGGGGACTAGCAATAATGAGCAGTTCTTC

d_call: -
v_call: TRBV27
clone_size: -
j_call: TRBJ1-2
cdr3_aa: CASSSRGGLYGYTF
cdr3_nt: TGTGCCAGCAGTTCTCGTGGGGGGTTATATGGCTACACCTTC

d_call: TRBD1
v_call: TRBV27
clone_size: few
j_call: TRBJ1-5
cdr3_aa: CASSSRGPNSNQPQHF
cdr3_nt: TGTGCCAGCAGTTCAAGGGGGCCGAATAGCAATCAGCCCCAGCATTTT

d_call: -
v_call: TRBV29-1
clone_size: -
j_call: TRBJ1-1
cdr3_aa: CSFLEVGTEAFF
cdr3_nt: TGCAGCTTCCTGGAGGTGGGCACTGAAGCTTTCTTT

d_call: TRBD2
v_call: TRBV7-8
clone_size: few
j_call: TRBJ2-3
cdr3_aa: CASSFSGGASDTQYF
cdr3_nt: TGTGCCAGCAGCTTTAGCGGGGGGGCTTCAGATACGCAGTATTTT

d_call: -
v_call: TRBV13
clone_size: -
j_call: TRBJ2-3
cdr3_aa: CASSLGRYSTDTQYF
cdr3_nt: TGTGCCAGCAGCTTAGGCAGGTACAGCACAGATACGCAGTATTTT

d_call: TRBD1
v_call: TRBV7-9
clone_size: -
j_call: TRBJ1-1
cdr3_aa: CASSGQGATEAFF
cdr3_nt: TGTGCCAGCAGTGGACAGGGGGCCACTGAAGCTTTCTTT

d_call: TRBD1
v_call: TRBV5-8
clone_size: few
j_call: TRBJ1-6
cdr3_aa: CASSFAGTGFSPLHF
cdr3_nt: TGTGCCAGCAGCTTTGCTGGGACAGGGTTTTCACCCCTCCACTTT

d_call: -
v_call: TRBV6-4
clone_size: once
j_call: TRBJ2-1
cdr3_aa: CASSDSDNNEQFF
cdr3_nt: TGTGCCAGCAGTGACTCGGACAACAATGAGCAGTTCTTC

d_call: TRBD1
v_call: TRBV6-5
clone_size: once
j_call: TRBJ1-1
cdr3_aa: CASSSGDRRLNTEAFF
cdr3_nt: TGTGCCAGCAGTTCCGGGGACAGAAGATTGAACACTGAAGCTTTCTTT

d_call: -
v_call: TRBV11-2
clone_size: -
j_call: TRBJ2-7
cdr3_aa: CASSPGINSPYEQYF
cdr3_nt: TGTGCCAGCAGCCCGGGGATAAACTCCCCCTACGAGCAGTACTTC

d_call: TRBD1
v_call: TRBV6-4
clone_size: -
j_call: TRBJ2-1
cdr3_aa: CASSDYDRGLSNEQFF
cdr3_nt: TGTGCCAGCAGTGATTACGACAGGGGGCTAAGTAATGAGCAGTTCTTC

d_call: -
v_call: TRBV6-2/TRBV6-3
clone_size: -
j_call: TRBJ2-1
cdr3_aa: CASSRQIESYNEQFF
cdr3_nt: TGTGCCAGCAGCCGACAGATTGAATCCTACAATGAGCAGTTCTTC

d_call: -
v_call: TRBV7-2
clone_size: -
j_call: TRBJ2-1
cdr3_aa: CAEQGLAGHQTYNEQFF
cdr3_nt: TGTGCCGAACAGGGGCTAGCGGGCCATCAAACGTACAATGAGCAGTTCTTC

d_call: TRBD2
v_call: TRBV7-2
clone_size: -
j_call: TRBJ2-2
cdr3_aa: CASSLRLAGGSRTGELFF
cdr3_nt: TGTGCCAGCAGCTTAAGGCTAGCGGGAGGGAGTAGGACCGGGGAGCTGTTTTTT

d_call: -
v_call: TRBV4-3
clone_size: -
j_call: TRBJ1-5
cdr3_aa: CASSQDPGQPQHF
cdr3_nt: TGCGCCAGCAGCCAAGATCCCGGGCAGCCCCAGCATTTT

d_call: TRBD2
v_call: TRBV5-1
clone_size: -
j_call: TRBJ2-2
cdr3_aa: CASTPGTSGVGELFF
cdr3_nt: TGCGCCAGCACCCCTGGGACTAGCGGGGTCGGGGAGCTGTTTTTT

d_call: TRBD2
v_call: TRBV6-5
clone_size: -
j_call: TRBJ2-5
cdr3_aa: CASSLGGARETQYF
cdr3_nt: TGTGCCAGCAGTCTCGGGGGGGCTCGAGAGACCCAGTACTTC

d_call: -
v_call: TRBV4-1
clone_size: -
j_call: TRBJ2-2
cdr3_aa: CASSQEGTGNTGELFF
cdr3_nt: TGCGCCAGCAGCCAAGAGGGAACAGGGAACACCGGGGAGCTGTTTTTT

d_call: TRBD1
v_call: TRBV4-3
clone_size: -
j_call: TRBJ1-2
cdr3_aa: CASSQTRTGGGYTF
cdr3_nt: TGCGCCAGCAGCCAGACTCGGACAGGGGGAGGCTACACCTTC

d_call: -
v_call: TRBV19
clone_size: -
j_call: TRBJ1-4
cdr3_aa: CASSIGTDTTNEKLFF
cdr3_nt: TGTGCCAGTAGTATCGGGACTGACACAACTAATGAAAAACTGTTTTTT

d_call: TRBD1
v_call: TRBV6-5
clone_size: few
j_call: TRBJ1-6
cdr3_aa: CASRLTTGGNSPLHF
cdr3_nt: TGTGCCAGCAGACTCACGACAGGGGGTAATTCACCCCTCCACTTT

d_call: TRBD2
v_call: TRBV6-5
clone_size: -
j_call: TRBJ2-1
cdr3_aa: CASSPPGLYNEQFF
cdr3_nt: TGTGCCAGCAGTCCCCCGGGACTATACAATGAGCAGTTCTTC

d_call: -
v_call: TRBV11-2
clone_size: -
j_call: TRBJ1-1
cdr3_aa: CASSLGRFTEAFF
cdr3_nt: TGTGCCAGCAGCCTAGGCAGGTTCACTGAAGCTTTCTTT

d_call: -
v_call: TRBV21-1
clone_size: -
j_call: TRBJ1-6
cdr3_aa: CASSKVVLSLHF
cdr3_nt: TGTGCCAGCAGCAAAGTCGTCTTGTCCCTCCACTTT

d_call: -
v_call: TRBV9
clone_size: -
j_call: TRBJ2-3
cdr3_aa: CASSVAGPDTQYF
cdr3_nt: TGTGCCAGCAGCGTAGCGGGTCCAGATACGCAGTATTTT

d_call: TRBD2
v_call: TRBV4-2
clone_size: -
j_call: TRBJ2-7
cdr3_aa: CASSQVLAGVSYEQYF
cdr3_nt: TGTGCCAGCAGCCAAGTTCTAGCGGGCGTCTCCTACGAGCAGTACTTC

d_call: -
v_call: TRBV6-1
clone_size: -
j_call: TRBJ2-2
cdr3_aa: CASSESGENGELFF
cdr3_nt: TGTGCCAGCAGTGAATCGGGGGAGAACGGGGAGCTGTTTTTT

d_call: -
v_call: TRBV5-4
clone_size: -
j_call: TRBJ1-5
cdr3_aa: CASSLDINQPQHF
cdr3_nt: TGTGCCAGCAGCTTGGACATCAATCAGCCCCAGCATTTT